This T cell receptor beta chain is drawn from a study of blood T cell repertoires in COVID-19. Background on the study: Acute and convalescent COVID-19 samples came from the United States, Italy and Spain. In each case, the material was cDNA or gDNA derived from T cells, B-cell-depleted T cells, or PBMCs.

In the authors' methods: The authors estimated nucleated cell counts from reference gene primer amplification. TCRdb's table, derived via immunoSEQ multiplex PCR, lists solely in-frame clones and lacks some. The D gene and trimming were derived from the DNA, and the V and J assignments and clone size from that table. The sample has approximately 260,000 clones, 87% seen once; the top ten hold approximately 7.6%. Trimming took 3 bases from V and 2 from J; bases not matched to a gene: 6. CDR1 is LGHDT and CDR2 is YNNKEL in the germline V gene (reference sequence). The CDR3 is 17 residues long. The clonotype comes from a man aged 55 to 70 who had recovered from COVID-19. The V and J genes are TRBV3-1 (or the pseudogene TRBV3-2) and TRBJ1-5, with 11 positions matching TRBD1. Material for sequencing was peripheral blood. CDR3 DNA: TGTGCCAGCAGCCATGGACAGGGGGCGAGTGGCAATCAGCCCCAGCATTTT. Translating it yields CASSHGQGASGNQPQHF.